The rows below give T cell receptor beta chains drawn from one sample of a study of blood T cells in healthy people across ages. Using its own MiXCR run on the 5' RACE reads, TCRdb lists one record per CDR3 protein. The table includes some 560,000 distinct CDR3 sequences, about 28% detected once. This sample was also put to use in a study of T cells of mothers and their children.

Sequencing used blood. The receptors derive from a boy aged 2-9 years in good health. Each CDR3 is given with its conserved first and last residue. Each record gives: J gene, V gene, clone size, D gene, CDR3 DNA, CDR3 protein. D genes are given only for firm matches. A row's size may be missing; if present it is once, few, many or a size class.

>TRBJ2-2|TRBV12-3/TRBV12-4|.|.
TGTGCCAGCAGTAGAAACGGTGGGCTGTTTTTT
CASSRNGGLFF
>TRBJ2-4|TRBV20-1|.|.
TGCAGTGCTAGAGTCGGCACCTCCCTAGCCAAAAACATTCAGTACTTC
CSARVGTSLAKNIQYF
>TRBJ2-3|TRBV4-3|.|.
TGCGCCAGCAGCCAGGAACTAGAGTGGGCAGATACGCAGTATTTT
CASSQELEWADTQYF
>TRBJ2-5|TRBV12-3/TRBV12-4|.|.
TGTGCCAGCAGTCTCCGGGAGAGCCAAGAGACCCAGTACTTC
CASSLRESQETQYF
>TRBJ1-1|TRBV6-5|.|.
TGTGCCAGCAGCCCCCGTAGGGCTCGGACTGAAGCTTTCTTT
CASSPRRARTEAFF
>TRBJ1-1|TRBV20-1|.|.
TGCAGTGCTCAAAATTCCGGGCCGCGATCCGGGTCTTTCTTT
CSAQNSGPRSGSFF
>TRBJ1-5|TRBV7-9|.|.
TGTGCCAGCAGCGGGAACCTGTATCAGCCCCAGCATTTT
CASSGNLYQPQHF
>TRBJ1-2|TRBV24-1|.|TRBD1
TGTGCCACCAGTGATATGGGACAGGGGAACTATGGCTACACCTTC
CATSDMGQGNYGYTF
>TRBJ2-5|TRBV29-1|few|TRBD2
TGCAGCGTAGATAGACTAGCGGGAGGGCAAGAGACCCAGTACTTC
CSVDRLAGGQETQYF
>TRBJ2-6|TRBV7-2|few|TRBD2
TGTGCCAGCAGCTTTATAGCGGGGGCCGGGGCCAACGTCCTGACTTTC
CASSFIAGAGANVLTF
>TRBJ2-2|TRBV5-1|.|.
TGCGCCAGCAGCCTACGTCCAGGGGCACCCGGGGAGCTGTTTTTT
CASSLRPGAPGELFF
>TRBJ2-3|TRBV6-2/TRBV6-3|.|.
TGTGCCAGCAGGTCGGGCCCATCCACAGATACGCAGTATTTT
CASRSGPSTDTQYF
>TRBJ2-1|TRBV14|.|.
TGTGCCAGCAGCCAAGGTAGCGCTCAGCTCTACAATGAGCAGTTCTTC
CASSQGSAQLYNEQFF
>TRBJ2-7|TRBV19|few|.
TGTGCCACCAGAAGGGGGACGGTCGACGAGCAGTACTTC
CATRRGTVDEQYF
>TRBJ2-1|TRBV4-3|few|.
TGCGCCAGCAGCCCGTCCGGGACTCCCCCCTACAATGAGCAGTTCTTC
CASSPSGTPPYNEQFF
>TRBJ2-7|TRBV7-2|.|TRBD1
TGTGCCAGCAGCTTGGGACAGGCTTTTTACGAGCAGTACTTC
CASSLGQAFYEQYF
>TRBJ1-1|TRBV7-2|.|.
TGTGCCAGCAGCTTATTCCGGGGGCCCATGAACACTGAAGCTTTCTTT
CASSLFRGPMNTEAFF
>TRBJ2-1|TRBV12-3/TRBV12-4|.|TRBD1
TGTGCCAGCAGTTTTGGCCCCTGGGACAGGGGTAGGAATGAGCGGTTCTTC
CASSFGPWDRGRNERFF
>TRBJ2-4|TRBV7-9|.|.
TGTGCCAGCAGCGGAGCGGCGGCCAAAAACATTCAGTACTTC
CASSGAAAKNIQYF
>TRBJ2-1|TRBV4-3|few|.
TGCGCCAGCAGCCAAGGGGGGCCCAAATACAATGAGCAGTTCTTC
CASSQGGPKYNEQFF
>TRBJ1-4|TRBV9|.|.
TGTGCCAGCAGCGTAGCACCTCAGGGCCTGGGGGAAAAACTGTTTTTT
CASSVAPQGLGEKLFF
>TRBJ2-4|TRBV7-3|.|TRBD2
TGTGCCAGCAGCCGCGGGGGGAGCAAAAACATTCAGTACTTC
CASSRGGSKNIQYF
>TRBJ2-5|TRBV6-1|.|TRBD2
TGTGCCAGCAGTGACGCATGGGCGGGGGGGCCTAGAGAGACCCAGTACTTC
CASSDAWAGGPRETQYF
>TRBJ2-4|TRBV4-3|.|.
TGCGCCAGCAGCCAAGATAGAAGTTACAACATTCAGTACTTC
CASSQDRSYNIQYF
>TRBJ2-5|TRBV20-1|.|TRBD2
TGCAGTGCAGTTTCTAGCGGGAGCTACCAAGAGACCCAGTACTTC
CSAVSSGSYQETQYF
>TRBJ2-2|TRBV6-5|.|TRBD2
TGTGCCAGCAGTTACTCGAATCCCGGACTAGCGGGGGATGCCGGGGAGCTGTTTTTT
CASSYSNPGLAGDAGELFF
>TRBJ2-7|TRBV6-2/TRBV6-3|few|.
TGTGCCAGCAGTTACGCCCCTAGAGCGGTGAGCTCCTACGAGCAGTACTTC
CASSYAPRAVSSYEQYF
>TRBJ2-1|TRBV7-3|.|.
TGTGCCAGCAGCTCTCTCCGGGGGCCGACCTACAATGAGCAGTTCTTC
CASSSLRGPTYNEQFF
>TRBJ2-2|TRBV3-1|few|.
TGTGCCAGCAGCCAAGGAGCATCGGGGGCCCTCGGGGAGCTGTTTTTT
CASSQGASGALGELFF
>TRBJ2-1|TRBV7-2|.|.
TGTGCCAGCAGGATTGGGGTCAACCGAGCTATAAACATGTTCTTC
CASRIGVNRAINMFF
>TRBJ2-4|TRBV3-1|few|TRBD2
TGTGCCAGCGCTAGCGGGACGGGGCAAAACATTCAGTACTTC
CASASGTGQNIQYF
>TRBJ2-7|TRBV2|few|.
TGTGCCAGCCGACGCCAGGGGACCTACGAGCAGTACTTC
CASRRQGTYEQYF
>TRBJ2-7|TRBV6-5|few|.
TGTGCCAGCAGCCGCGGGTGGTACGAGCAGTACTTC
CASSRGWYEQYF
>TRBJ2-5|TRBV9|few|TRBD2
TGTGCCAGCAGCGACGAAAGGCCGGGACTAGCGGGACAATCCCAAGAGACCCAGTACTTC
CASSDERPGLAGQSQETQYF
>TRBJ1-5|TRBV30|.|.
TGTGCCTGGTGCCTCGGGAGCAATCAGCCCCAGCATTTT
CAWCLGSNQPQHF
>TRBJ2-7|TRBV20-1|.|.
TGCAGTGCTACAAGTAGCTTGGCCGTCTACGAGCAGTACTTC
CSATSSLAVYEQYF
>TRBJ1-5|TRBV20-1|.|TRBD1
TGCAGTGCTAGAAAGAGAGGGGGCAGCAATCAGCCCCAGCATTTT
CSARKRGGSNQPQHF
>TRBJ1-4|TRBV12-3/TRBV12-4|.|.
TGTGCCAGCAGTACCCTGGGGGGGGAGAGTGAAAAACTGTTTTTT
CASSTLGGESEKLFF
>TRBJ1-2|TRBV4-3|few|.
TGCGCCAGCAGCCAAGGGCGCTGGGACTATGGCTACACCTTC
CASSQGRWDYGYTF
>TRBJ2-2|TRBV5-5|.|.
TGTGCCAGCAGCGGAGAGGTCGGAGGGGAGCTGTTTTTT
CASSGEVGGELFF
>TRBJ2-2|TRBV12-3/TRBV12-4|few|TRBD2
TGTGCCAGCAGTTTAAGGACTAGCTTGGTCGGGGAGCTGTTTTTT
CASSLRTSLVGELFF
>TRBJ2-7|TRBV9|.|.
TGTGCCAGCAGCGTAGCGATAGGGGACTACGAGCAGTACTTC
CASSVAIGDYEQYF
>TRBJ2-7|TRBV20-1|few|.
TGCAGTGCTAGAGATATGGTCGGATCCTACGAGCAGTACTTC
CSARDMVGSYEQYF
>TRBJ2-7|TRBV15|.|TRBD2
TGTGCCACCAGCAGAGAAAGGACTAGCGGGAGGACCTACGAGCAGTACTTC
CATSRERTSGRTYEQYF
>TRBJ1-4|TRBV12-3/TRBV12-4|.|.
TGTGCCAGCAGTCCCTTCCTTCACCCCCGAGAAGAAAAACTGTTTTTT
CASSPFLHPREEKLFF
>TRBJ2-4|TRBV11-2|.|TRBD2
TGTGCCAGCAGCTGGGGAATGGTGACTAGCGGGAACAGTAAAAACATTCAGTACTTC
CASSWGMVTSGNSKNIQYF
>TRBJ1-5|TRBV6-1|few|TRBD1
TGTGCCAGCAGGAGACCTAAACCGGGACAGAATAGCAATCAGCCCCAGCATTTT
CASRRPKPGQNSNQPQHF
>TRBJ2-1|TRBV4-1|.|.
TGCGCCAGCAGCCAAGACCCAGCCAGGCTTTCGATCAATGAGCAGTTCTTC
CASSQDPARLSINEQFF
>TRBJ2-5|TRBV6-5|.|.
TGTGCCAGCAGTCCTCCCTCGGGGGCCGGTGAGACCCAGTACTTC
CASSPPSGAGETQYF
>TRBJ2-5|TRBV11-2|.|.
TGTGCCAGCAGCCTAGATGTATTCGCGGAGACCCAGTACTTC
CASSLDVFAETQYF
>TRBJ1-4|TRBV5-1|.|.
TGCGCCAGCAGCTTAGGATCTAGAACAGTTGCTCCTGAAAAACTGTTTTTT
CASSLGSRTVAPEKLFF
>TRBJ1-2|TRBV7-9|few|.
TGTGCCAGCAGCGCAGGGACGGACGTTCGGCTATATGGCTACACCTTC
CASSAGTDVRLYGYTF
>TRBJ1-2|TRBV29-1|few|.
TGCAGCGTTGAGGGGGGCAAGATCTATGGCTACACCTTC
CSVEGGKIYGYTF
>TRBJ2-1|TRBV7-3|.|.
TGTGCCAGCAGCTCCACTAGTGGTGGGACCAATGAGCAGTTCTTC
CASSSTSGGTNEQFF